This entry lists 26 T cell receptor beta chains sequenced from one sample in a study of OX40 agonist ivuxolimab in advanced cancers. Library preparation was by the immunoSEQ multiplex PCR assay. TCRdb took this table from immuneACCESS and kept in-frame rearrangements with V and J called. Such tables lack part of the clones; where checked against another copy, unresolved V genes explain under half of the gap, and the rest is unexplained. The sample table lists 70,000 to 95,000 clones, around 90% of them with a count of one. The ten largest clones represent around 4.3% of the sample. This specimen was CD4+ or CD8+ T cells sorted from blood, taken in a trial of the OX40 agonist ivuxolimab. Every receptor here comes from an adult with an advanced solid tumor such as melanoma, head and neck, liver or kidney cancer.

The J gene is TRBJ2-7, the V gene TRBV10-3; 7 nucleotides agree with TRBD1. Losses at the gene ends were 4 bases for V and 3 bases for J; bases not matched to a gene: 9. This CDR3 has 15 amino acids. CDR1 is ENHRY, CDR2 SYGVKD, per germline. CDR3 sequence (DNA): TGTGCCATCAGTGGAACCGGGACAGCGAGCTACGAGCAGTACTTC. Translation gives CAISGTGTASYEQYF.

This chain uses TRBV7-6 with TRBJ2-3; TRBD2 aligns across 7 bases. The CDR3 loop spans 16 amino acids. With V trimmed by 1 base and J by 3 bases, 7 bases remained unmatched. CDR1 and CDR2 (germline): SGHVS, FNYEAQ. The CDR3 DNA sequence: TGTGCCAGCAGCTTAGTAGGCGGGAGTTTAACAGATACGCAGTATTTT. Protein product: CASSLVGGSLTDTQYF. The variable domain in full, completed from reference TRBV7-6 and TRBJ2-3, reads GAGVSQSPRYKVTKRGQDVALRCDPISGHVSLYWYRQALGQGPEFLTYFNYEAQQDKSGLPNDRFSAERPEGSISTLTIQRTEQRDSAMYRCASSLVGGSLTDTQYFGPGTRLTVL.

V usage is TRBV6-5 and J usage is TRBJ2-7; 11 bases map to TRBD1. The CDR3 loop spans 13 amino acids. Losses at the gene ends were 6 bases for V and 7 bases for J; bases not matched to a gene: 5. CDR1 and CDR2 (germline): MNHEY, SVGAGI. CDR3 nucleotides: TGTGCCAGCAGGGACAGGGGGCGCGGTGAGCAGTACTTC. Encoded protein: CASRDRGRGEQYF.

J is TRBJ2-7 and V is TRBV7-9, with D perhaps matching TRBD2 (6 bases). CDR3 size: 14 residues. The germline V and J ends were trimmed by 8 bases and 4 bases, with 18 bases remaining between them. Per germline, CDR1 SEHNR and CDR2 FQNEAQ (reference sequence). CDR3 amino acids: CASGWGEIVYEQYF. The CDR3 DNA follows: TGTGCCAGCGGCTGGGGGGAGATTGTGTACGAGCAGTACTTC. Full variable domain (remainder filled in from reference TRBV7-9 and TRBJ2-7): DTGVSQNPRHKITKRGQNVTFRCDPISEHNRLYWYRQTLGQGPEFLTYFQNEAQLEKSRLLSDRFSAERPKGSFSTLEIQRTEQGDSAMYLCASGWGEIVYEQYFGPGTRLTVT.

This chain uses TRBV30 with TRBJ2-2, with TRBD2 matching over 14 bases. Trimming took 3 bases from V and 5 from J; bases not matched to a gene: 8. Germline CDR1 is GTSNPN and CDR2 is SVGIG (reference sequence). This CDR3 comprises 17 residues. CDR3 sequence (DNA): TGTGCCTGGAGGGAGGGACTAGCGGGAGCAAGAACCGGGGAGCTGTTTTTT. It encodes CAWREGLAGARTGELFF. Filled out from reference TRBV30 and TRBJ2-2, the complete variable domain reads SQTIHQWPATLVQPVGSPLSLECTVEGTSNPNLYWYRQAAGRGLQLLFYSVGIGQISSEVPQNLSASRPQDRQFILSSKKLLLSDSGFYLCAWREGLAGARTGELFFGEGSRLTVL.

The chain couples TRBV6-6 to TRBJ1-5; D gene unclear. V was shortened by 2 bases and J by 0 bases, with 8 bases between the two germline ends. There are 15 residues in the CDR3. Germline assignment: CDR1 MNHNY and CDR2 SVGAGI (reference sequence). The CDR3 protein is CASSYRPDSNQPQHF. The CDR3 DNA reads TGTGCCAGCAGTTACCGTCCTGATAGCAATCAGCCCCAGCATTTT.

The V gene is TRBV7-9, the J gene TRBJ1-4; 9 nucleotides agree with TRBD1. CDR3 length: 14 residues. Germline CDR1 and CDR2: SEHNR and FQNEAQ (reference sequence). With V trimmed by 5 bases and J by 8 bases, 6 bases remained unmatched. Written as DNA, the CDR3 is TGTGCCAGCAGCACTGACAGGGGGGGAGAAAAACTGTTTTTT. Protein product: CASSTDRGGEKLFF.

The rearrangement uses TRBV28 and TRBJ2-5, with 13 positions matching TRBD2. CDR1 MDHEN and CDR2 SYDVKM come from the germline V gene. The CDR3 totals 16 residues. Trimming at V came to 4 bases and at J to 4 bases, leaving 6 bases not matched to a gene. CDR3 amino acids: CASSSMTSGRLETQYF. CDR3 coding DNA: TGTGCCAGCAGTTCCATGACTAGCGGGAGGCTAGAGACCCAGTACTTC.

The rearrangement joins TRBV5-4 to TRBJ2-7; 12 positions agree with TRBD2. The V segment lost 5 bases and the J segment 0 bases; nucleotides outside the gene matches: 6. CDR1 and CDR2 (germline): SGHNT, YYREEE (reference sequence). CDR3 size: 16 residues. The CDR3 DNA follows: TGTGCCAGCAGTCCTGGACTAGCGGGGAGCTCCTACGAGCAGTACTTC. Protein product: CASSPGLAGSSYEQYF.

The genes are TRBV7-2 and TRBJ1-4; D gene uncertain. CDR3 length equals 14 residues. Trimming pared 0 bases from V and 5 bases from J, leaving 7 bases between. The V gene's germline CDR1 is SGHTA and CDR2 FQGNSA. CDR3: CASSLAYQNEKLFF. In nucleotides, the CDR3 is TGTGCCAGCAGCTTAGCGTACCAGAATGAAAAACTGTTTTTT.

A single count supports this clone. V and J are TRBV5-1 and TRBJ2-6; D not certain. Germline V CDR1 and CDR2: SGHRS, YFSETQ. The V end was cut by 4 bases, the J end by 1 base, with 6 bases between. The CDR3 spans 14 residues. The CDR3 DNA sequence: TGCGCCAGCAGCGATACTTCTGGGGCCAACGTCCTGACTTTC. Its translation is CASSDTSGANVLTF.

In nucleotides, the CDR3 is TGTGCCAGCAGCCGCCGACAGGGCGACAATGAGCAGTTCTTC. Its protein product is CASSRRQGDNEQFF. V is TRBV7-2 and J is TRBJ2-1; 7 bases are shared with TRBD1. This CDR3 has 14 amino acids. V dropped 5 bases and J dropped 5; count of bases not matched to a gene: 6. Germline V gene lookup returns CDR1 SGHTA and CDR2 FQGNSA.

V usage is TRBV7-2 and J usage is TRBJ2-5; perhaps TRBD2 as D (6 bases). Germline CDR1 is SGHTA and CDR2 is FQGNSA. CDR3 length equals 13 residues. Trimming shortened V by 5 bases and J by 5 bases, and 12 bases separated the two germline ends. CDR3 amino acids: CASSPNRGETQYF. Here the CDR3 DNA reads TGTGCCAGCAGCCCAAATCGGGGGGAGACCCAGTACTTC.

V usage is TRBV11-2 and J usage is TRBJ1-1, with no clear D. The germline V and J ends were trimmed by 6 bases and 4 bases, with 15 bases remaining between them. The CDR3 has 14 amino acids. Germline CDR1 reads SGHAT; CDR2 reads FQNNGV. The DNA of the CDR3 is TGTGCCAGCAGTTTAAAGGCCCGGTCCACTGAAGCTTTCTTT. Its protein product is CASSLKARSTEAFF.

Concerning this clone itself: Sequence at one end of the junction differs from germline and may be a read error. The chain is built from TRBV7-7 and TRBJ1-5; D is perhaps TRBD1 (6 bases). This CDR3 contains 16 residues. Germline V gene data show CDR1 as SSHAT and CDR2 as FNYEAQ (reference sequence). The CDR3 region has the DNA TGTGCTAGCACCGAAAGGGGGGGCAGGAACAATCAGCCCCAGCATTTT. Amino acids: CASTERGGRNNQPQHF. Based on the CDR3 plus reference TRBV7-7 and TRBJ1-5, the full variable domain is GAGVSQSPRYKVTKRGQDVTLRCDPISSHATLYWYQQALGQGPEFLTYFNYEAQPDKSGLPSDRFSAERPEGSISTLTIQRTEQRDSAMYRCASTERGGRNNQPQHFGDGTRLSIL.

This chain links TRBV10-1 with TRBJ2-2; no clear D gene. The CDR3 consists of 13 residues. Per germline, CDR1 WNHNN and CDR2 SYGVQD (reference sequence). The V gene lost 4 bases and the J gene lost 2 bases, with 5 bases spanning the gap. CDR3 in amino acids: CASSVENTGELFF. In DNA form, the CDR3 reads TGCGCCAGCAGTGTCGAAAACACCGGGGAGCTGTTTTTT.

The chain carries TRBV6-5 and TRBJ1-2, with D maybe TRBD1 (5 bases). CDR1 MNHEY and CDR2 SVGAGI come from the germline V gene. This CDR3 has 15 residues. Trimming took off 4 bases at V and 1 base at J, with 13 bases between the two ends. The DNA for the CDR3 is TGTGCCAGCAGTTTTTACAGGACGCTTAACTATGGCTACACCTTC. Its protein product is CASSFYRTLNYGYTF.

The chain couples TRBV7-9 to TRBJ1-5, with D hard to call. Per germline, CDR1 SEHNR and CDR2 FQNEAQ (reference sequence). This CDR3 contains 18 residues. Trimming shortened V by 0 bases and J by 3 bases, and 18 bases separated the two germline ends. CDR3 sequence (DNA): TGTGCCAGCAGCTTAGCGAGGGAAGAAACCCCTATCAATCAGCCCCAGCATTTT. Residues: CASSLAREETPINQPQHF. The variable domain in full, with the rest retrieved from reference TRBV7-9 and TRBJ1-5, is DTGVSQNPRHKITKRGQNVTFRCDPISEHNRLYWYRQTLGQGPEFLTYFQNEAQLEKSRLLSDRFSAERPKGSFSTLEIQRTEQGDSAMYLCASSLAREETPINQPQHFGDGTRLSIL.

V gene TRBV9 combines with J gene TRBJ2-5, with 9 bases that match TRBD2. The CDR3 consists of 15 residues. CDR1 is SGDLS and CDR2 is YYNGEE in the germline V gene. V shed 0 bases and J 5 bases; nucleotides not matched to a gene: 5. The CDR3 region has the DNA TGTGCCAGCAGCGTAGCCGCGGGAGGGCTGGAGACCCAGTACTTC. Protein sequence: CASSVAAGGLETQYF.

The rearrangement links TRBV7-3 to TRBJ2-3; 8 bases match TRBD2. V was clipped by 5 bases and J by 1 base; unmatched bases: 8. CDR1 and CDR2 from the germline V gene are SGHTA and FQGTGA. This CDR3 comprises 16 residues. CDR3 nucleotide sequence: TGTGCCAGCAGCCTAAATCCGGGACTAGGCACAGATACGCAGTATTTT. Amino acids: CASSLNPGLGTDTQYF.

The chain combines TRBV9 with TRBJ1-4; possible D gene TRBD1, 6 bases. The germline gives CDR1 SGDLS, CDR2 YYNGEE. Trimming took 3 bases from V and 0 from J, leaving 15 bases between them. The CDR3 is 17 amino acids. CDR3 in amino acids: CASSETGGLTTNEKLFF. The CDR3 DNA is TGTGCCAGCAGCGAGACAGGAGGACTGACAACTAATGAAAAACTGTTTTTT.

This sequence joins TRBV5-1 and TRBJ1-2; D unclear. V lost 0 bases and J 5 bases, leaving 11 bases between the germline ends. Germline V gives CDR1 SGHRS, CDR2 YFSETQ. The CDR3 extends over 14 amino acids. CDR3 amino acids: CASSLGTDVYGYTF. CDR3 bases: TGCGCCAGCAGCTTGGGGACGGACGTATATGGCTACACCTTC. Full variable domain (outside the CDR3, taken from reference TRBV5-1 and TRBJ1-2): KAGVTQTPRYLIKTRGQQVTLSCSPISGHRSVSWYQQTPGQGLQFLFEYFSETQRNKGNFPGRFSGRQFSNSRSEMNVSTLELGDSALYLCASSLGTDVYGYTFGSGTRLTVV.

A note on this clone: This sample includes further DNA sequences coding for the same CDR3. The chain joins TRBV10-2 to TRBJ2-3; TRBD2 matches 11 bases. CDR1 is WSHSY, CDR2 SAAADI, per germline. The CDR3 contains 15 residues. Trimming removed 4 bases from V and 2 bases from J; junction bases left unmatched: 2. Here the CDR3 DNA reads TGCGCCAGCAGTGGACTAGCGGGGATCACAGATACGCAGTATTTT. It yields the protein CASSGLAGITDTQYF.

The V call is TRBV18, the J call TRBJ1-2; 7 nucleotides line up with TRBD1. The CDR3 consists of 15 residues. V was clipped by 3 bases and J by 0 bases; unmatched bases: 4. Germline V gene lookup returns CDR1 KGHSH and CDR2 LQKENI. CDR3 sequence reads: CASSPGQEANYGYTF. DNA of the CDR3: TGTGCCAGCTCACCCGGACAGGAAGCTAACTATGGCTACACCTTC.

The chain has TRBV19 and TRBJ2-5; TRBD2 aligns across 13 bases. The CDR3 contains 16 residues. J lost 2 bases, V lost 4 bases, and 4 bases had no gene match. CDR1 is LNHDA and CDR2 is SQIVND in the germline V gene (reference sequence). The CDR3 nucleotides read TGTGCCAGTAGTACCGGGGGACTAGCGGGACAAGAGACCCAGTACTTC. Its protein is CASSTGGLAGQETQYF.

CDR3: CASSSLDRDSQPQHF. CDR3 DNA: TGTGCCAGCAGCTCACTGGACAGGGATTCTCAGCCCCAGCATTTT. The rearrangement joins TRBV7-8 to TRBJ1-5; 8 bases align to TRBD1. The germline CDR1 and CDR2 sequences are SGHVS and FQNEAQ. Trimming took 4 bases from V and 6 from J; bases not matched to a gene: 8. CDR3 length: 15 residues.